The 20 T cell receptor beta chains presented below share a single source sample, sequenced in a study of cytomegalovirus exposure and HLA in healthy donors. Repertoires were generated with immunoSEQ multiplex PCR, while TCRdb's copy carries only in-frame clones and drops some. This sample has a few hundred thousand clones, with approximately 86% found just once. Sequencing was done on a sample of PBMCs. The origin of the receptors is a young woman in good health and CMV-seronegative.

This chain connects TRBV13 to TRBJ2-5; a weak D match, TRBD2 (6 bases). The germline V and J ends were trimmed by 4 bases and 2 bases, with 11 bases remaining between them. The CDR3 spans 14 residues. The germline V gene encodes CDR1 PRHDT and CDR2 FYEKMQ (reference sequence). The CDR3 is CASSSRTIQETQYF. In DNA, the CDR3 is TGTGCCAGCAGCTCCCGGACTATTCAAGAGACCCAGTACTTC.

V gene TRBV27 combines with J gene TRBJ1-2; 7 nucleotides align to TRBD1. The CDR3 consists of 12 residues. The V segment lost 10 bases and the J segment 5 bases; nucleotides outside the gene matches: 7. Germline lookup yields CDR1 MNHEY and CDR2 SMNVEV (reference sequence). The DNA for the CDR3 is TGTGCCATCTTAGACAGGGTTTATGGCTACACCTTC. This codes for CAILDRVYGYTF.

This clone was observed a single time. The chain carries TRBV7-6 and TRBJ2-1; possibly TRBD2 for D (6 bases). Looked up from germline, CDR1 is SGHVS and CDR2 is FNYEAQ. The V gene lost 5 bases and the J gene lost 9 bases, with 11 bases spanning the gap. This CDR3 has 12 residues. The CDR3 coding sequence is TGTGCCAGCAGCCCGGGGCGGGGTGAGCAGTTCTTC. Its translation is CASSPGRGEQFF. Full variable domain (remainder filled in from reference TRBV7-6 and TRBJ2-1): GAGVSQSPRYKVTKRGQDVALRCDPISGHVSLYWYRQALGQGPEFLTYFNYEAQQDKSGLPNDRFSAERPEGSISTLTIQRTEQRDSAMYRCASSPGRGEQFFGPGTRLTVL.

The V and J genes are TRBV30 and TRBJ2-3, with D unresolved. V was trimmed by 0 bases and J by 6 bases, leaving 4 bases between them. Germline values: CDR1 GTSNPN, CDR2 SVGIG (reference sequence). This CDR3 has 11 residues. The CDR3 protein is CAWSVRDTQYF. The CDR3, as DNA: TGTGCCTGGAGTGTACGGGATACGCAGTATTTT.

The V gene is TRBV5-1, the J gene TRBJ1-5; D possibly corresponds to TRBD1 (5 bases). This CDR3 spans 13 amino acids. V was cut by 5 bases and J by 1 base, with 7 bases left in between. Germline CDR1 is SGHRS and CDR2 is YFSETQ. The CDR3 reads CASRGQSNQPQHF. As DNA, the CDR3 is TGCGCCAGCAGGGGGCAGAGCAATCAGCCCCAGCATTTT.

This sequence joins TRBV4-3 and TRBJ1-1; no clear D. The V end was cut by 1 base, the J end by 6 bases, with 12 bases between. The V gene's germline CDR1 is LGHNA and CDR2 YSLEER. The CDR3 has 14 amino acids. CDR3 sequence reads: CASSQARGGAEAFF. For the CDR3, the DNA is TGCGCCAGCAGCCAAGCCCGAGGAGGCGCTGAAGCTTTCTTT.

This clone appeared a single time. This chain connects TRBV4-1 to TRBJ2-7; D might be TRBD2 (6 bases). The germline V and J ends were trimmed by 0 bases and 2 bases, with 11 bases remaining between them. From germline, CDR1 is MGHRA and CDR2 YSYEKL. The CDR3 has 15 residues. CDR3: CASSQDPGETYEQYF. CDR3 nucleotide sequence: TGCGCCAGCAGCCAAGATCCGGGAGAGACCTACGAGCAGTACTTC.

The gene calls are TRBV19 and TRBJ2-7; the D is unclear. Deletions cut 7 bases from V and 0 bases from J, with 10 bases between. The germline V gene encodes CDR1 LNHDA and CDR2 SQIVND (reference sequence). The CDR3 length is 13 residues. CDR3 coding DNA: TGTGCCAGTAAAAGCCGTAGCTCCTACGAGCAGTACTTC. Protein sequence: CASKSRSSYEQYF.

In its sample, this clone was seen once. V gene TRBV7-2 combines with J gene TRBJ2-7, with D possibly being TRBD2 (6 bases). Germline CDR1 reads SGHTA; CDR2 reads FQGNSA. The CDR3 covers 15 residues. Deletions cut 5 bases from V and 4 bases from J, with 18 bases between. Here the CDR3 DNA reads TGTGCCAGCAGCACCACCCCTGGAGGGGCGTACGAGCAGTACTTC. Residues: CASSTTPGGAYEQYF.

A remark on this clone: Other DNA sequences in this sample translate to the same CDR3. V and J are TRBV29-1 and TRBJ1-5, with 9 positions matching TRBD1. Trimming took 6 bases from V and 4 from J; bases not matched to a gene: 1. This CDR3 spans 12 amino acids. Germline values: CDR1 SQVTM, CDR2 ANQGSEA. The CDR3 reads CSVGQGNQPQHF. The CDR3 bases are TGCAGCGTCGGACAGGGGAATCAGCCCCAGCATTTT.

The chain has TRBV6-5 and TRBJ1-5; possibly TRBD1 for D (5 bases). This CDR3 contains 15 residues. Germline CDR1 and CDR2: MNHEY and SVGAGI. Trimming cost V 2 bases and J 1 base, with 9 bases left between them. The CDR3 protein is CASSYGWGSNQPQHF. The CDR3 DNA reads TGTGCCAGCAGTTACGGATGGGGCAGCAATCAGCCCCAGCATTTT.

This chain links TRBV6-4 with TRBJ2-7; 10 nucleotides align to TRBD1. CDR1 is MRHNA, CDR2 SNTAGT, per germline. The CDR3 has 14 residues. With 6 bases clipped from V and 2 bases from J, the junction kept 4 bases outside the gene matches. CDR3 coding DNA: TGTGCCAGCAGCGCCGGACAGGGGGCCTACGAGCAGTACTTC. This encodes CASSAGQGAYEQYF.

V gene TRBV5-1 combines with J gene TRBJ2-3; the match to TRBD2 covers 7 bases. The CDR3 covers 14 residues. J gave up 2 bases and V 8 bases, and 8 bases lay outside the gene matches. CDR1 is SGHRS, CDR2 YFSETQ, per germline. This CDR3 is CARYSGLPTDTQYF. In nucleotides, the CDR3 is TGCGCCAGGTATAGCGGGCTCCCCACAGATACGCAGTATTTT.

The rearrangement joins TRBV13 to TRBJ2-7, with D uncertain. The CDR3 is 13 amino acids. The germline V gene encodes CDR1 PRHDT and CDR2 FYEKMQ (reference sequence). Trimming pared 1 base from V and 3 bases from J, leaving 7 bases between. CDR3 coding DNA: TGTGCCAGCAGCTTAGACGTTAGCTACGAGCAGTACTTC. It encodes CASSLDVSYEQYF.

This chain joins TRBV9 and TRBJ2-2; 10 positions match TRBD2. Per germline, CDR1 SGDLS and CDR2 YYNGEE. This CDR3 is 16 amino acids long. The trim removed 3 bases at V and 4 bases at J, leaving 6 bases unmatched. The chain's CDR3 is CASSGIAGGATGELFF. CDR3 DNA sequence: TGTGCCAGCAGCGGAATAGCGGGAGGCGCCACCGGGGAGCTGTTTTTT.

This sequence joins TRBV5-1 and TRBJ2-5; perhaps TRBD1 as D (5 bases). Germline V gene data show CDR1 as SGHRS and CDR2 as YFSETQ. The CDR3 consists of 15 residues. The V end was cut by 0 bases, the J end by 1 base, with 10 bases between. DNA of the CDR3: TGCGCCAGCAGCTTGGGGACACGGTCCCAAGAGACCCAGTACTTC. Protein: CASSLGTRSQETQYF. Variable domain in full (rest from reference TRBV5-1 and TRBJ2-5): KAGVTQTPRYLIKTRGQQVTLSCSPISGHRSVSWYQQTPGQGLQFLFEYFSETQRNKGNFPGRFSGRQFSNSRSEMNVSTLELGDSALYLCASSLGTRSQETQYFGPGTRLLVL.

The CDR3, as DNA: TGTGCTAGTGGTTTGAAACAAAGTAGCAATCAGCCCCAGCATTTT. Its protein product is CASGLKQSSNQPQHF. This chain links TRBV12-5 with TRBJ1-5; D not certain. The CDR3 consists of 15 residues. Germline V gene lookup returns CDR1 LGHNT and CDR2 FRNRAP. With 2 bases removed from V and 0 bases from J, the gap between germline ends came to 8 bases.

The sample holds one count of this clone. The CDR3 coding sequence is TGTGCCAGTAGCCTTCGCGGGGACCTCACAGATACGCAGTATTTT. It yields the protein CASSLRGDLTDTQYF. The chain joins TRBV10-3 to TRBJ2-3; D may be TRBD2 (6 bases). The CDR3 runs to 15 residues. Germline values: CDR1 ENHRY, CDR2 SYGVKD. Trimming cost V 10 bases and J 2 bases, with 19 bases left between them.

The chain carries TRBV11-2 and TRBJ1-4, with D perhaps TRBD1 (6 bases). Per the germline V gene, CDR1 is SGHAT and CDR2 is FQNNGV. V gave up 6 bases and J gave up 8 bases, with 19 bases separating them. This CDR3 is built from 15 residues. The CDR3 DNA sequence: TGTGCCAGCAGTCTCGGTTACAGGGTCGGCGAAAAACTGTTTTTT. Protein product: CASSLGYRVGEKLFF.

The chain has TRBV7-8 and TRBJ2-7, with no clear D. V was shortened by 1 base and J by 3 bases, with 10 bases between the two germline ends. CDR1 and CDR2 (germline): SGHVS, FQNEAQ. The CDR3 length is 14 residues. CDR3 coding DNA: TGTGCCAGCAGCTTAGGCGGCCAGAACTACGAGCAGTACTTC. Its translation is CASSLGGQNYEQYF.